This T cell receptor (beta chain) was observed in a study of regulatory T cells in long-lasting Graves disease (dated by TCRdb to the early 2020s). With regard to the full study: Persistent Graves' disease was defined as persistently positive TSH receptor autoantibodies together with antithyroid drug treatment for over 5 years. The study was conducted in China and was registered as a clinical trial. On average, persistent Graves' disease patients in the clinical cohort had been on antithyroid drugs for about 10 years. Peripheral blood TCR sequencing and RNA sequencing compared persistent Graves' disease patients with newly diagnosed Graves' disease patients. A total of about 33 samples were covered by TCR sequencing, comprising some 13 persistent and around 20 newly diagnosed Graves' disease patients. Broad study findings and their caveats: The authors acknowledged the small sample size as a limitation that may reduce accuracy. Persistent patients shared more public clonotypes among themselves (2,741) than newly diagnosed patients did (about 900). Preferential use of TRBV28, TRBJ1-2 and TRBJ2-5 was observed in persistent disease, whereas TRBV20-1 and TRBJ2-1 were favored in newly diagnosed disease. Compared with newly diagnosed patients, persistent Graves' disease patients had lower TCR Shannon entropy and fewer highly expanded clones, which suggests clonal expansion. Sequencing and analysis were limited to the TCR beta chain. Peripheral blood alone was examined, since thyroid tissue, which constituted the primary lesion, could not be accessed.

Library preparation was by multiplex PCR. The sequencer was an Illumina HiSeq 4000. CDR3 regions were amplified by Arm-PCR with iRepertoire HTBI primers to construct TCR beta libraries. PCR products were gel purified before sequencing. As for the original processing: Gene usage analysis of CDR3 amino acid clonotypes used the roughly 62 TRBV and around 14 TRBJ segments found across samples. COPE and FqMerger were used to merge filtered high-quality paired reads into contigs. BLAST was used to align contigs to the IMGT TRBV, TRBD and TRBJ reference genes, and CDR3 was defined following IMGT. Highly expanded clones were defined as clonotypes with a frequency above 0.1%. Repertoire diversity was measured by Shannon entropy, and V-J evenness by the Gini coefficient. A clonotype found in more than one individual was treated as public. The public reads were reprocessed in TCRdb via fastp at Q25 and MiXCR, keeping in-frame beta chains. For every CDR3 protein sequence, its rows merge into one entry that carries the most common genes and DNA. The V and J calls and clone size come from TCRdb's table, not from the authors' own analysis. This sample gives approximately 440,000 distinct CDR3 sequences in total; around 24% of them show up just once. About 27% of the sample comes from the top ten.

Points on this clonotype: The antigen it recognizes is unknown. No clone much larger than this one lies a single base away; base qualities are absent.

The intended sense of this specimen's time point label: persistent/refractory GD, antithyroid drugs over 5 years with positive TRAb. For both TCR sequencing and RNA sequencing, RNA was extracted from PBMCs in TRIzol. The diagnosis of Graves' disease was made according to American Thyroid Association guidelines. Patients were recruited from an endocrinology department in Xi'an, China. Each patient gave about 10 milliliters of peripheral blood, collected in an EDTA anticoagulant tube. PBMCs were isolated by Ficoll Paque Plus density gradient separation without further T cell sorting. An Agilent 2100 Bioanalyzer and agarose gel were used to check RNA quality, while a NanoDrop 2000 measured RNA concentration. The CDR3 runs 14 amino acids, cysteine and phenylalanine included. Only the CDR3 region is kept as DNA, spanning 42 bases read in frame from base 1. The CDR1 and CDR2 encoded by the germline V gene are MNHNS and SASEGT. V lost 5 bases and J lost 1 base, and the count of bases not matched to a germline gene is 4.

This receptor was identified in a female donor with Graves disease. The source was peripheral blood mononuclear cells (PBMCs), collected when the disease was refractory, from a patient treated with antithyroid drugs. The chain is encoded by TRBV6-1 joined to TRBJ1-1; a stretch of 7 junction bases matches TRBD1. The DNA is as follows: TGTGCCAGCAGTACCAGGGGGAGGAACACTGAAGCTTTCTTT. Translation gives CASSTRGRNTEAFF.